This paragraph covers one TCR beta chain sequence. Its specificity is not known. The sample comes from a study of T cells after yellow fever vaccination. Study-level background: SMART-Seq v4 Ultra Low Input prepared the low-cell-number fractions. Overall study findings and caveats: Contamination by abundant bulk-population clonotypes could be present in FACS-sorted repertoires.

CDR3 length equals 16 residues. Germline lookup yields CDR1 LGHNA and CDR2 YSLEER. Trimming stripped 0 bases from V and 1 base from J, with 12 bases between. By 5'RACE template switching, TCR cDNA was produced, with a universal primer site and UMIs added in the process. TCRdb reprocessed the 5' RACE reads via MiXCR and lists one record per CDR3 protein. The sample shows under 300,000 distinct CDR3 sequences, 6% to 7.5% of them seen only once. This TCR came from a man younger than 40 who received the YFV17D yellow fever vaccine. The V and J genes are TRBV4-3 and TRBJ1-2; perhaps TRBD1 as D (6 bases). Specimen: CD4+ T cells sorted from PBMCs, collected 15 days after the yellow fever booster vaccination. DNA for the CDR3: TGCGCCAGCAGCCAAGATATGCAGGGGAGTAACTATGGCTACACCTTC. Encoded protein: CASSQDMQGSNYGYTF.